A single sample gave rise to the 26 T cell receptor beta chains below, sequenced in a study of blood T cells in healthy people across ages. The second PCR ran roughly 6 to 11 cycles with a sample-barcoded 5' primer and J-beta primers. MiXCR, applied by TCRdb to the 5' RACE reads, yields one record per CDR3 protein. The sample lists about 1,000,000 distinct CDR3 sequences, more than 35% occurring once. Sequencing used blood. Every receptor here comes from a woman aged 60-75 years in good health.

This clonotype was seen more than once but under ten times. The chain couples TRBV3-1 to TRBJ2-3; 11 nucleotides match TRBD1. CDR3 length equals 16 residues. V was pared by 1 base and J by 2 bases, with 2 bases of the junction left unmatched. CDR1 and CDR2 (germline): LGHDT, YNNKEL (reference sequence). CDR3 sequence: CASSQGTGGLTDTQYF. CDR3 DNA sequence: TGTGCCAGCAGCCAAGGGACAGGGGGCCTCACAGATACGCAGTATTTT.

This clonotype was detected only a few times. Here the CDR3 reads CSARDAEVGLDYGYTF. DNA of the CDR3: TGCAGTGCTAGAGATGCCGAGGTGGGTCTTGACTATGGCTACACCTTC. This chain joins TRBV20-1 and TRBJ1-2; D not certain. This CDR3 has 16 residues. CDR1 DFQATT and CDR2 SNEGSKA come from the germline V gene (reference sequence). V lost 0 bases, J lost 3 bases, and 17 bases lay in between.

The chain has TRBV11-1 and TRBJ2-7; D is perhaps TRBD1 or TRBD2 (6 bases each). This CDR3 has 15 amino acids. The germline V gene has CDR1 SGHAT and CDR2 FQDESV (reference sequence). Trimming left V 4 bases short and J 3 bases short, with 16 bases between. CDR3 amino acids: CASSSQPGGVYEQYF. The CDR3 DNA reads TGTGCCAGCAGCTCGCAACCCGGGGGCGTCTACGAGCAGTACTTC.

This clonotype has at least ten counts. V is TRBV10-2 and J is TRBJ2-5; D is unresolved. CDR1 and CDR2 (germline): WSHSY, SAAADI. This CDR3 contains 15 residues. Deletions cut 6 bases from V and 1 base from J, with 15 bases between. The CDR3 region is CASRDYRAAQETQYF. CDR3 coding DNA: TGCGCCAGCAGGGATTATCGGGCAGCCCAAGAGACCCAGTACTTC.

This clonotype was seen a handful of times. The chain uses TRBV10-3 and TRBJ2-7; the match to TRBD1 covers 7 bases. The CDR3 spans 15 residues. Trimming took 6 bases from V and 0 from J; bases not matched to a gene: 8. In germline, CDR1 is ENHRY, CDR2 SYGVKD. The CDR3 spells CAISMTTGSSYEQYF. The CDR3 DNA reads TGTGCCATCAGCATGACGACAGGGAGCTCCTACGAGCAGTACTTC.

The J gene is TRBJ2-7, the V gene TRBV27, with 7 nucleotides matching TRBD2. Trimming cost V 2 bases and J 7 bases; bases outside gene matches: 14. The CDR3 sequence is 16 residues long. Per germline, CDR1 MNHEY and CDR2 SMNVEV (reference sequence). This CDR3 is CASSLVSGFTYNEQYF. The CDR3 nucleotides are TGTGCCAGCAGTTTAGTTAGCGGGTTTACCTACAATGAGCAGTACTTC.

This clonotype occurred a few times. The chain links TRBV7-9 to TRBJ2-3; perhaps TRBD1 as D (6 bases). Per germline, CDR1 SEHNR and CDR2 FQNEAQ (reference sequence). The CDR3 totals 15 residues. Between the trimmed V and J ends, which lost 5 bases and 6 bases, there was a span of 18 bases. Written as DNA, the CDR3 is TGTGCCAGCAGCACAGGGAGTGTTTTGACGGATACGCAGTATTTT. Amino acid sequence: CASSTGSVLTDTQYF.

This clonotype has a handful of counts. This sequence joins TRBV7-2 and TRBJ2-3; 7 positions match TRBD2. The V gene end was trimmed by 1 base and the J gene end by 3 bases; junction bases not matched to a gene: 7. The CDR3 is made up of 16 amino acids. Germline V gives CDR1 SGHTA, CDR2 FQGNSA. DNA of the CDR3: TGTGCCAGCAGCTTAGTTGGGGGAGGGGCGACAGATACGCAGTATTTT. Translated: CASSLVGGGATDTQYF.

This rearrangement joins TRBV20-1 to TRBJ1-2; TRBD1 might be the D (6 bases). The CDR3 length is 14 residues. Looked up from germline, CDR1 is DFQATT and CDR2 is SNEGSKA (reference sequence). V was clipped by 2 bases and J by 6 bases, with 16 bases between them. The CDR3 loop is CSARPETGRDGYTF. CDR3 DNA sequence: TGCAGTGCTAGACCAGAAACAGGGCGCGATGGCTACACCTTC.

The chain combines TRBV11-2 with TRBJ2-5; 7 bases are a match to TRBD1. Germline CDR1 and CDR2: SGHAT and FQNNGV. The CDR3 contains 15 residues. Trimming removed 5 bases from V and 11 bases from J; junction bases left unmatched: 17. In nucleotides, the CDR3 is TGTGCCAGCAGCGTGAGACAGGGTAGGGTCTACAAGCAGTACTTC. The encoded protein is CASSVRQGRVYKQYF.

Concerning this clonotype: At one end, the junction sequence differs from germline, possibly due to a read error. The chain joins TRBV11-2 to TRBJ2-4; a weak D match, TRBD2 (5 bases). Germline loops: CDR1 SGHAT, CDR2 FQNNGV. The CDR3 consists of 14 residues. This CDR3 is CASSLTRATNIQYF. In DNA, the CDR3 is TGTGCCAGCAGCTTAACGAGGGCCACAAACATTCAGTACTTC. The complete variable domain, with remaining parts taken from reference TRBV11-2 and TRBJ2-4, reads EAGVAQSPRYKIIEKRQSVAFWCNPISGHATLYWYQQILGQGPKLLIQFQNNGVVDDSQLPKDRFSAERLKGVDSTLKIQPAKLEDSAVYLCASSLTRATNIQYFGAGTRLSVL.

The chain recombines TRBV29-1 with TRBJ2-5; TRBD2 agrees at 7 bases. Germline lookup yields CDR1 SQVTM and CDR2 ANQGSEA. The V and J ends lost 3 bases and 9 bases, in that order; junction bases with no gene match: 16. This CDR3 has 15 amino acids. In DNA form, the CDR3 reads TGCAGCGTTGAGGGGACTGGCGGGAGTCTTGGGGCCCAGTACTTC. Residues: CSVEGTGGSLGAQYF. Together with reference TRBV29-1 and TRBJ2-5, the CDR3 gives the full variable domain: SAVISQKPSRDICQRGTSLTIQCQVDSQVTMMFWYRQQPGQSLTLIATANQGSEATYESGFVIDKFPISRPNLTFSTLTVSNMSPEDSSIYLCSVEGTGGSLGAQYFGPGTRLLVL.

The chain couples TRBV7-8 to TRBJ2-1; 11 bases are shared with TRBD2. CDR3 length: 17 amino acids. V was pared by 5 bases and J by 0 bases, with 6 bases of the junction left unmatched. CDR1 is SGHVS, CDR2 FQNEAQ, per germline. CDR3 protein: CASSDPGLADSYNEQFF. The CDR3 nucleotides read TGTGCCAGCAGCGACCCGGGACTAGCGGACTCCTACAATGAGCAGTTCTTC.

The V call is TRBV27, the J call TRBJ2-3; 7 bases fit TRBD1. Germline CDR1 MNHEY, CDR2 SMNVEV (reference sequence). The CDR3 consists of 15 residues. V was pared by 4 bases and J by 3 bases, with 7 bases of the junction left unmatched. The CDR3 nucleotides are TGTGCCAGCAGTTGGGGGACAGCCACAACAGATACGCAGTATTTT. Translating it yields CASSWGTATTDTQYF.

This clonotype was counted only a few times. In DNA, the CDR3 is TGCAGCTCCGAGGGGCCCACAGATACGCAGTATTTT. Its protein is CSSEGPTDTQYF. J is TRBJ2-3 and V is TRBV29-1, with D tentatively TRBD1 or TRBD2 (5 bases each). The CDR3 covers 12 residues. Trimming removed 8 bases from V and 2 bases from J, with 11 bases in between. Germline values: CDR1 SQVTM, CDR2 ANQGSEA.

This sequence joins TRBV12-3 or TRBV12-4 and TRBJ1-2; D is possibly TRBD1 (5 bases). Trimming cost V 6 bases and J 9 bases, with 23 bases left between them. This CDR3 is built from 15 residues. CDR3 loop: CASRPAEGTDGSYTF. The CDR3 region has the DNA TGTGCCAGCAGACCTGCTGAAGGGACGGACGGCAGCTACACCTTC.

This clonotype was recorded a few times. The rearrangement joins TRBV29-1 to TRBJ2-4, with a weak D call TRBD1 (6 bases). The DNA end favors TRBJ2-5, so the J call may be wrong. The CDR3 has 12 residues. In germline, CDR1 is SQVTM, CDR2 ANQGSEA. The CDR3 sequence is CSAGQQGLTQYF. DNA of the CDR3: TGCAGTGCCGGACAACAGGGTCTGACCCAGTACTTC.

In its sample, this clonotype was seen many times. The chain is built from TRBV4-2 and TRBJ2-7; 13 bases agree with TRBD2. Germline values: CDR1 LGHNA, CDR2 YNFKEQ. CDR3 length equals 16 residues. V gave up 2 bases and J gave up 6 bases; unmatched junction bases: 7. This CDR3 is CASSQMGLAGIGEQYF. CDR3 coding DNA: TGTGCCAGCAGCCAAATGGGACTAGCGGGGATAGGCGAGCAGTACTTC.

This clonotype was recorded a few times. The V and J genes are TRBV7-8 and TRBJ2-7; D is uncertain. The CDR3 has 15 amino acids. The V end lost 5 bases, the J end lost 3 bases, and 17 bases lay between the germline ends. The germline gives CDR1 SGHVS, CDR2 FQNEAQ. This chain's CDR3 is CASSPGGRQVYEQYF. CDR3 DNA: TGTGCCAGCAGCCCGGGTGGTAGGCAGGTCTACGAGCAGTACTTC.

The V call is TRBV5-1, the J call TRBJ2-5, with 13 bases that match TRBD2. The CDR3 is 15 residues long. V dropped 7 bases and J dropped 5; count of bases not matched to a gene: 8. Germline-derived CDR1 and CDR2 are SGHRS and YFSETQ. DNA for the CDR3: TGCGCCAGCGGCCCGGGACTAGCGGGATCGGAGACCCAGTACTTC. Amino acid sequence: CASGPGLAGSETQYF.

The chain is built from TRBV5-1 and TRBJ2-3; the D is unclear. The CDR3 length is 14 residues. The germline V gene has CDR1 SGHRS and CDR2 YFSETQ. V was trimmed by 4 bases and J by 4 bases, leaving 13 bases between them. CDR3 DNA sequence: TGCGCCAGCAGCATAAGTAGAGCACCAGATACGCAGTATTTT. As protein: CASSISRAPDTQYF.

This clonotype was seen a few times. The chain links TRBV12-3 or TRBV12-4 to TRBJ2-5; weak D call: TRBD2 (7 bases). The CDR3 loop spans 15 amino acids. Between the trimmed V and J ends, which lost 5 bases and 4 bases, there was a span of 17 bases. CDR3 sequence reads: CASSRSSGGGETQYF. The CDR3 nucleotides read TGTGCCAGCAGTCGTTCTAGCGGAGGGGGAGAGACCCAGTACTTC.

There are a few counts of this clonotype. The chain has TRBV21-1 and TRBJ1-5; no check of the table's D call, TRBD1, against the DNA was made. TRBV21-1 is annotated as a pseudogene. CDR3 length: 16 amino acids. The CDR3 region has the DNA TGTGCCAGCAGCAAATTGGGACAGGGGCTATTTCAGCCCCAGCATTTT. It codes for CASSKLGQGLFQPQHF.

J is TRBJ2-5 and V is TRBV7-9; D gene unclear. The CDR3 is made up of 14 amino acids. The V and J ends lost 5 bases and 5 bases respectively, with 15 bases between them. CDR1 SEHNR and CDR2 FQNEAQ come from the germline V gene (reference sequence). As DNA, the CDR3 is TGTGCCAGCAGCCCGAAGGTGGGATCGGAGACCCAGTACTTC. Amino acid sequence: CASSPKVGSETQYF.

There are a few counts of this clonotype. V and J are TRBV25-1 and TRBJ2-7, with D tentatively TRBD1 (6 bases). Germline V gene sequence: CDR1 MGHDK, CDR2 SYGVNS. The CDR3 consists of 13 residues. The V end lost 0 bases, the J end lost 6 bases, and 9 bases lay between the germline ends. In DNA, the CDR3 is TGTGCCAGCAGTGAATATGGGACATCCGAGCAGTACTTC. Translation: CASSEYGTSEQYF.

The table lists this clonotype with a few counts. The rearrangement joins TRBV5-1 to TRBJ2-7; TRBD1 is a possible D gene (6 bases). CDR1 is SGHRS and CDR2 is YFSETQ in the germline V gene. Trimming took off 0 bases at V and 10 bases at J, with 17 bases between the two ends. The CDR3 sequence is 14 residues long. DNA for the CDR3: TGCGCCAGCAGCTTGGACAGGGTTTCGGCGGCTCAGTACTTC. Translating it yields CASSLDRVSAAQYF. Supplemented by reference TRBV5-1 and TRBJ2-7, the full variable domain reads KAGVTQTPRYLIKTRGQQVTLSCSPISGHRSVSWYQQTPGQGLQFLFEYFSETQRNKGNFPGRFSGRQFSNSRSEMNVSTLELGDSALYLCASSLDRVSAAQYFGPGTRLTVT.